These 22 T cell receptor beta chains were all obtained from the same sample, sequenced in a study of cytomegalovirus exposure and HLA in healthy donors. Sequencing used immunoSEQ multiplex PCR; TCRdb keeps in-frame clones, though not all of them. The sample carries about 180,000 clones, roughly 89% recorded once. Sample: PBMCs. The receptor source for this set is a young woman in good health and CMV-seronegative.

The chain joins TRBV5-1 to TRBJ2-3; 8 bases match TRBD2. Trimming at V came to 1 base and at J to 2 bases, leaving 3 bases not matched to a gene. CDR1 is SGHRS, CDR2 YFSETQ, per germline. The CDR3 length is 15 residues. CDR3 sequence: CASSLTSGNTDTQYF. The CDR3 bases are TGCGCCAGCAGCTTGACTAGCGGAAACACAGATACGCAGTATTTT.

The gene calls are TRBV2 and TRBJ2-7; 13 bases are shared with TRBD2. This CDR3 has 15 amino acids. Germline assignment: CDR1 SNHLY and CDR2 FYNNEI. The trim removed 2 bases at V and 7 bases at J, leaving 5 bases unmatched. CDR3 nucleotide sequence: TGTGCCAGCAGTGAATTAACTAGCGGGGGGGAGGAGCAGTACTTC. This encodes CASSELTSGGEEQYF.

V usage is TRBV2 and J usage is TRBJ1-6, with TRBD1 as a possible D gene (6 bases). The germline V gene encodes CDR1 SNHLY and CDR2 FYNNEI. Trimming removed 4 bases at V and 4 bases at J, with 11 bases between. The CDR3 totals 15 residues. The CDR3 DNA sequence: TGTGCCAGCAGTGCAAACGGACAGTATAATTCACCCCTCCACTTT. This translates into CASSANGQYNSPLHF.

The chain joins TRBV29-1 to TRBJ1-4; D not certain. This CDR3 is built from 15 residues. Germline values: CDR1 SQVTM, CDR2 ANQGSEA. The V and J ends lost 3 bases and 7 bases respectively, with 18 bases between them. The CDR3 is CSVDDPTPGGEKLFF. The DNA of the CDR3 is TGCAGCGTTGATGATCCCACCCCAGGAGGTGAAAAACTGTTTTTT.

This clone has just one count. V and J are TRBV10-3 and TRBJ1-1, with unresolved D. V lost 4 bases and J lost 0, with 9 bases in between. Germline CDR1 is ENHRY and CDR2 is SYGVKD. This CDR3 has 14 amino acids. CDR3 in amino acids: CAISAEFMNTEAFF. The CDR3 DNA follows: TGTGCCATCAGTGCCGAGTTCATGAACACTGAAGCTTTCTTT.

The chain is built from TRBV11-3 and TRBJ2-2; 11 positions match TRBD1. Unmatched junction bases numbered 5, after V lost 0 bases and J lost 5 bases. This CDR3 is built from 17 residues. Germline values: CDR1 SGHNT, CDR2 YENEEA. Here the CDR3 reads CASSLEIGQGATGELFF. CDR3 sequence (DNA): TGTGCCAGCAGCTTAGAAATCGGACAGGGGGCGACCGGGGAGCTGTTTTTT.

This chain uses TRBV27 with TRBJ1-2; 7 bases are a match to TRBD1. Germline V CDR1 and CDR2: MNHEY, SMNVEV (reference sequence). After removal of 0 bases from V and 3 bases from J, the junction contained 7 bases not matched to a gene. The CDR3 has 16 amino acids. CDR3 sequence: CASSLSHRGTDYGYTF. CDR3 DNA sequence: TGTGCCAGCAGTTTATCTCATCGCGGGACAGACTATGGCTACACCTTC.

The chain employs TRBV15 and TRBJ1-5; perhaps TRBD1 as D (5 bases). CDR1 LNHNV and CDR2 YYDKDF come from the germline V gene (reference sequence). With 8 bases removed from V and 0 bases from J, the gap between germline ends came to 14 bases. The CDR3 is 15 residues long. CDR3 region: CATGTGGTSNQPQHF. CDR3 DNA: TGTGCCACCGGAACAGGAGGGACTAGCAATCAGCCCCAGCATTTT.

The CDR3 protein is CASSQAVGGKLFF. CDR3 bases: TGCGCCAGCAGCCAAGCGGTGGGGGGAAAACTGTTTTTT. The chain carries TRBV4-3 and TRBJ1-4; a weak D match, TRBD1 (5 bases). The germline V and J ends were trimmed by 1 base and 10 bases, with 10 bases remaining between them. This CDR3 region has 13 residues. Looked up from germline, CDR1 is LGHNA and CDR2 is YSLEER.

The chain joins TRBV5-1 to TRBJ2-3; 8 positions match TRBD2. Germline V lookup: CDR1 SGHRS, CDR2 YFSETQ. V was pared by 0 bases and J by 2 bases, with 5 bases of the junction left unmatched. The CDR3 runs to 16 residues. CDR3 coding DNA: TGCGCCAGCAGCTTGGCCCGCGGGGGGCCCACAGATACGCAGTATTTT. It is translated as CASSLARGGPTDTQYF.

In its sample, this clone was seen once. This chain connects TRBV11-2 to TRBJ1-3; TRBD1 might be the D (5 bases). This CDR3 comprises 15 residues. The ends were cut back, 5 bases at V and 0 bases at J, with 11 bases in the middle. The germline V gene encodes CDR1 SGHAT and CDR2 FQNNGV. CDR3: CASSPGEFSGNTIYF. CDR3 DNA: TGTGCCAGCAGCCCGGGGGAATTCTCTGGAAACACCATATATTTT.

The chain is built from TRBV30 and TRBJ2-3; perhaps TRBD1 as D (6 bases). The CDR3 spans 14 residues. The V end was cut by 3 bases, the J end by 5 bases, with 15 bases between. CDR1 and CDR2 (germline): GTSNPN, SVGIG (reference sequence). Here the CDR3 reads CAWSPLRDKDTQYF. The CDR3 DNA reads as TGTGCCTGGAGCCCCCTCCGGGACAAAGATACGCAGTATTTT.

The rearrangement uses TRBV5-6 and TRBJ1-3; no clear D. V was clipped by 4 bases and J by 3 bases, with 26 bases between them. The CDR3 has 19 residues. CDR1 is SGHDT and CDR2 is YYEEEE in the germline V gene. CDR3 region: CASSRQISDGEGGGNTIYF. The CDR3 DNA reads as TGTGCCAGCAGCCGCCAGATTAGCGACGGGGAAGGTGGTGGAAACACCATATATTTT.

The chain employs TRBV18 and TRBJ2-1; 10 bases are a match to TRBD1. The CDR3 spans 15 residues. V gave up 3 bases and J gave up 7 bases; unmatched junction bases: 6. Germline V gene data show CDR1 as KGHSH and CDR2 as LQKENI. The CDR3 bases are TGTGCCAGCTCACCCGGGACAGGGGTGGGTAATGAGCAGTTCTTC. It yields the protein CASSPGTGVGNEQFF.

The J gene is TRBJ1-3, the V gene TRBV5-4; D may be TRBD1 (6 bases). The CDR3 runs to 15 residues. CDR1 and CDR2 (germline): SGHNT, YYREEE (reference sequence). Between the trimmed V and J ends, which lost 4 bases and 0 bases, there was a span of 11 bases. The CDR3, as DNA: TGTGCCAGCAGCCTTGACAGGACCTCTGGAAACACCATATATTTT. Protein: CASSLDRTSGNTIYF. Full variable domain (outside the CDR3, taken from reference TRBV5-4 and TRBJ1-3): ETGVTQSPTHLIKTRGQQVTLRCSSQSGHNTVSWYQQALGQGPQFIFQYYREEENGRGNFPPRFSGLQFPNYSSELNVNALELDDSALYLCASSLDRTSGNTIYFGEGSWLTVV.

The V call is TRBV7-9, the J call TRBJ2-2; 7 bases match TRBD2. Germline V gene lookup returns CDR1 SEHNR and CDR2 FQNEAQ (reference sequence). This CDR3 has 15 amino acids. With 5 bases clipped from V and 4 bases from J, the junction kept 7 bases outside the gene matches. CDR3 in amino acids: CASSPRLAPTGELFF. CDR3 DNA sequence: TGTGCCAGCAGCCCCCGACTAGCCCCCACCGGGGAGCTGTTTTTT.

The chain joins TRBV12-5 to TRBJ2-1; 11 bases line up with TRBD2. This CDR3 has 18 residues. The trim removed 6 bases at V and 0 bases at J, leaving 10 bases unmatched. Germline CDR1 and CDR2: LGHNT and FRNRAP. The CDR3 here is CASGSTVAGGSSYNEQFF. The CDR3 bases are TGTGCTAGTGGCTCTACGGTAGCGGGGGGGAGCTCCTACAATGAGCAGTTCTTC. The full variable domain, rest sourced from reference TRBV12-5 and TRBJ2-1, is DARVTQTPRHKVTEMGQEVTMRCQPILGHNTVFWYRQTMMQGLELLAYFRNRAPLDDSGMPKDRFSAEMPDATLATLKIQPSEPRDSAVYFCASGSTVAGGSSYNEQFFGPGTRLTVL.

This sequence joins TRBV7-9 and TRBJ2-7; no definite D call. Germline values: CDR1 SEHNR, CDR2 FQNEAQ (reference sequence). The CDR3 totals 14 residues. Trimming shortened V by 5 bases and J by 0 bases, and 11 bases separated the two germline ends. The CDR3 DNA is TGTGCCAGCAGCCTAGGCGGCATCTCCTACGAGCAGTACTTC. Translated: CASSLGGISYEQYF.

CDR3 nucleotide sequence: TGTGCCAGCAGTTCAGGCCGAAACATTCAGTACTTC. Its protein is CASSSGRNIQYF. This rearrangement joins TRBV27 to TRBJ2-4; D is ambiguous. The V gene lost 4 bases and the J gene lost 6 bases, with 7 bases spanning the gap. Germline CDR1 is MNHEY and CDR2 is SMNVEV (reference sequence). The length of the CDR3 is 12 residues.

The chain links TRBV6-5 to TRBJ1-6, with TRBD1 identical over 8 bases. Trimming removed 7 bases from V and 7 bases from J; junction bases left unmatched: 6. The germline CDR1 and CDR2 sequences are MNHEY and SVGAGI. CDR3 size: 14 residues. The CDR3 coding sequence is TGTGCCAGCAAAAGGACAGGGCTCAATTCACCCCTCCACTTT. Protein product: CASKRTGLNSPLHF.

The genes are TRBV2 and TRBJ2-3; a possible D gene is TRBD2 (7 bases). The CDR3 extends over 17 amino acids. CDR1 is SNHLY and CDR2 is FYNNEI in the germline V gene. V dropped 6 bases and J dropped 1 base, with 20 bases sitting between them. The CDR3 DNA is TGTGCCAGCAGACGACCGAGGCGCGGGGGCCGCACAGATACGCAGTATTTT. Its protein is CASRRPRRGGRTDTQYF.

The chain has TRBV4-1 and TRBJ2-1, with 10 bases identical to TRBD2. V lost 0 bases to trimming and J lost 8 bases; unmatched junction nucleotides: 10. Germline CDR1 MGHRA, CDR2 YSYEKL. The CDR3 is 17 residues long. The CDR3 nucleotides read TGCGCCAGCAGCCAAGATCGACTAGCGGGTAGGCCGGATGAGCAGTTCTTC. The encoded protein is CASSQDRLAGRPDEQFF.